Presented here are 2 T cell receptor beta chains from one specimen sequenced in a study of long-term antiretroviral therapy in people with HIV. Version v3.0 of the immunoSEQ assay ran at survey level. The repertoire was sequenced with immunoSEQ multiplex PCR; TCRdb's copy has only in-frame clones and lacks some. In the table there are around 19,000 clones, about 81% of which are singletons. The specimen comprised unsorted PBMCs, sampled 0.3 years before starting antiretroviral therapy. Receptors originate from a man in his fifties or sixties with HIV.

This chain joins TRBV7-2 and TRBJ1-4; D is undetermined. Germline loops: CDR1 SGHTA, CDR2 FQGNSA. This CDR3 contains 13 residues. V was pared by 7 bases and J by 8 bases, with 14 bases between. The CDR3 region is CASMDPGSEKLFF. As DNA, the CDR3 is TGTGCCAGCATGGACCCGGGGAGCGAAAAACTGTTTTTT.

The chain uses TRBV5-5 and TRBJ1-5; 9 bases align to TRBD1. V was pared by 3 bases and J by 7 bases, with 5 bases of the junction left unmatched. CDR1 SGHKS and CDR2 YYEKEE come from the germline V gene (reference sequence). This CDR3 region has 14 residues. This CDR3 reads CASSSTGGRQPQHF. The CDR3 DNA reads as TGTGCCAGCAGCTCAACAGGGGGCAGGCAGCCCCAGCATTTT.